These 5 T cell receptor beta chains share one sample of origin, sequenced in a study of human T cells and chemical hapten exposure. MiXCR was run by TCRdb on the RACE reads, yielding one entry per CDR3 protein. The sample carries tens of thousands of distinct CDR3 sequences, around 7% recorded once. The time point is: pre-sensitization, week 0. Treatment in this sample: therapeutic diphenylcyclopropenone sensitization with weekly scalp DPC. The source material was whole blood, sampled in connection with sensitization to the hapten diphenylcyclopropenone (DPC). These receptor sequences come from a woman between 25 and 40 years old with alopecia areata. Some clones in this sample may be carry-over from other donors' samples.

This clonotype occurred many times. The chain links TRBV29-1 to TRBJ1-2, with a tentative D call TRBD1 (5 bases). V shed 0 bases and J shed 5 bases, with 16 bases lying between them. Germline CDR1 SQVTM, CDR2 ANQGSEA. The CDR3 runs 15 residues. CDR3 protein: CSVEESDSRIYGYTF. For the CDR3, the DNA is TGCAGCGTTGAAGAGAGTGACAGCCGGATTTATGGCTACACCTTC. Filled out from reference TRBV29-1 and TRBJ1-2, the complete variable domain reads SAVISQKPSRDICQRGTSLTIQCQVDSQVTMMFWYRQQPGQSLTLIATANQGSEATYESGFVIDKFPISRPNLTFSTLTVSNMSPEDSSIYLCSVEESDSRIYGYTFGSGTRLTVV.

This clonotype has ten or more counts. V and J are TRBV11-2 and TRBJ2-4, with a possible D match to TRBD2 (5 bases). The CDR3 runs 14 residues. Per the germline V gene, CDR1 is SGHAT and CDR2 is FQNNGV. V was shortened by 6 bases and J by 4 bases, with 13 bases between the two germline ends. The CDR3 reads CASRFLAEKNIQYF. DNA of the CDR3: TGTGCCAGCAGATTTCTAGCAGAAAAAAACATTCAGTACTTC.

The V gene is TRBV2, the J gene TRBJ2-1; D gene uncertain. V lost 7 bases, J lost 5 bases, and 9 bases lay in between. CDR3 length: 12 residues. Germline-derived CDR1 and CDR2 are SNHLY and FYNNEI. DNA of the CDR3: TGTGCCAGCATGAGACGGGACAATGAGCAGTTCTTC. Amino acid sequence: CASMRRDNEQFF.

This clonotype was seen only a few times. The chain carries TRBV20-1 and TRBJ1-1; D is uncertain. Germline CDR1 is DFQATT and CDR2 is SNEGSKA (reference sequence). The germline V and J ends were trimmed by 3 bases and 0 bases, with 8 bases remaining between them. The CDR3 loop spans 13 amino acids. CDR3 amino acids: CSARATVNTEAFF. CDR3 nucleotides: TGCAGTGCTAGGGCTACTGTGAACACTGAAGCTTTCTTT.

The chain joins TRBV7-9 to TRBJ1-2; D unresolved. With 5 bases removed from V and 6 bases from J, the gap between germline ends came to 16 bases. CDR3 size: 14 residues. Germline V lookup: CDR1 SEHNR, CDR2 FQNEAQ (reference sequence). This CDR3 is CASSPSTAIHGYTF. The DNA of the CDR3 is TGTGCCAGCAGCCCGTCGACGGCTATTCATGGCTACACCTTC.